This TCR beta chain was identified in a study of blood T cell repertoires in COVID-19 (TCRdb year 2020). Concerning the study at large: The collaborator samples originated in the United States, Italy and Spain and spanned the acute and convalescent phases of COVID-19. The material from the prospective study consisted of cDNA or gDNA derived from T cells, B-cell-depleted T cells, or PBMCs. Subjects who had been exposed to COVID-19, were actively infected with it, or had recovered from it provided the deeply sampled blood TCRbeta repertoires that made up the dataset. The repertoires were released in a freely available public database intended as a resource for research on the immune response to SARS-CoV-2. The samples were drawn from two sources: the first 160 participants of the ongoing ImmuneRACE study, and 950 to 1,500 subjects contributed by 6 global collaborators. Nearly every sample came with metadata listing a de-identified subject ID, COVID-19 status, age in years and sex. Where available, HLA class I and class II types were obtained from metadata supplied by the sample provider rather than from assay-based typing. The paper as a whole reports these results and caveats: The amount of clinical and demographic metadata varied by source and participant and was provided uncurated.

One collaborating source in Seattle enrolled patients during active infection and followed them longitudinally through the course of disease. The collaborating institutions used their own protocols to collect whole blood in K2EDTA tubes. Collaborator samples were shipped for TCRbeta analysis as frozen whole blood, isolated PBMCs, or DNA extracted from either sample type. V sheds 3 bases and J sheds 2 bases, leaving 9 bases between their ends. Reading from cysteine to phenylalanine, the CDR3 counts 13 amino acids. This entry keeps only the CDR3 DNA: 39 bases, framed from base 1. Looking up the germline V gene yields CDR1 SGHRS and CDR2 YFSETQ. As for this clone: The specificity of this receptor is unknown. Base-call qualities are not available, and no considerably larger clone is one nucleotide away.

TCRbeta CDR3 regions were amplified from genomic DNA using the immunoSEQ Assay, a bias-controlled multiplex PCR. As for the original processing: Within the assay, amplification of reference gene primers was used to estimate how many nucleated cells each sample contained. Sequence reads were collapsed and filtered to measure the absolute abundance of every unique TCRbeta CDR3 rearrangement. Productive Simpson clonality was computed per sample as the square root of Simpson's diversity index over productive rearrangements. TCRdb mirrors the immuneACCESS table, restricted to in-frame sequences. Some clones are absent from its copies; in checked studies, under half trace to an unresolved V gene, and the reason for the others is unknown. That table is the source of V, J and clone size, and D and trimming were worked out from the DNA. The sample records approximately 200,000 clones, under 90% of which are singletons. Together, the top ten hold approximately 18% of the sample.

This clonotype was sampled from a person between 65 and 80 years old with COVID-19, enrolled during active disease. Sample: peripheral blood. The receptor chain draws on TRBV5-1 and TRBJ2-7; the D segment could be TRBD1, given 6 matching bases. The nucleotides are TGCGCCAGCAGCTCAGGGGACACCTACGAGCAGTACTTC. It encodes CASSSGDTYEQYF.